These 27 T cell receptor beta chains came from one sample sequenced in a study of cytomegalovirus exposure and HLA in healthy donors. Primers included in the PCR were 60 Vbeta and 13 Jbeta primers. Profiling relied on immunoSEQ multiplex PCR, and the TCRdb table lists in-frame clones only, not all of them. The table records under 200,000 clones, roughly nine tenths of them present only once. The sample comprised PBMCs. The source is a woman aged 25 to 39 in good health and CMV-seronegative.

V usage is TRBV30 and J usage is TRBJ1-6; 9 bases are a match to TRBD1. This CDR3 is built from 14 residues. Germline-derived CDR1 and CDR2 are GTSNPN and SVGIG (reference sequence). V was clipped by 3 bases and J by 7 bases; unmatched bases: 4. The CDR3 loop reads CAWSSDRGNSPLHF. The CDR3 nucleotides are TGTGCCTGGAGCTCGGACAGGGGAAATTCACCCCTCCACTTT.

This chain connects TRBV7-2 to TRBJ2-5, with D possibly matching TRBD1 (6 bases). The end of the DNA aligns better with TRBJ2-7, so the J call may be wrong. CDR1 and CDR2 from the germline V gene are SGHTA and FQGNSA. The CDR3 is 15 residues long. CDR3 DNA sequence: TGTGCCAGCAGCTTAGAACAGGGAATGCCCTACGAGCAGTACTTC. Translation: CASSLEQGMPYEQYF.

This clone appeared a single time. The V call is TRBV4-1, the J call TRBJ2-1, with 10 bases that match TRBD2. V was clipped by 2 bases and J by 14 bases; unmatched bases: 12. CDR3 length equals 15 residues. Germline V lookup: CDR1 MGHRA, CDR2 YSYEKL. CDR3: CASSQLWGASGSKFF. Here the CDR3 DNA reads TGCGCCAGCAGCCAATTGTGGGGGGCTAGCGGGAGTAAGTTCTTC.

CDR3 region: CASSSQGWSPLHF. The DNA for the CDR3 is TGTGCCAGCAGTTCACAGGGGTGGTCACCCCTCCACTTT. J is TRBJ1-6 and V is TRBV27; 7 positions match TRBD1. Unmatched junction bases numbered 4, after V lost 4 bases and J lost 10 bases. The CDR3 consists of 13 residues. Germline V gene lookup returns CDR1 MNHEY and CDR2 SMNVEV (reference sequence).

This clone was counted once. The CDR3 loop reads CASGLAGVGEQYF. The CDR3 region has the DNA TGTGCCAGTGGGCTAGCGGGAGTGGGGGAGCAGTACTTC. The chain couples TRBV19 to TRBJ2-7; 10 nucleotides line up with TRBD2. CDR1 and CDR2 from the germline V gene are LNHDA and SQIVND (reference sequence). The CDR3 totals 13 residues. Trimming took 8 bases from V and 7 from J; bases not matched to a gene: 8.

CDR3 amino acids: CASSESPEREGSYEQYF. As DNA, the CDR3 is TGTGCCAGCAGTGAATCCCCCGAGCGGGAGGGCTCCTACGAGCAGTACTTC. The V and J genes are TRBV6-1 and TRBJ2-7, with 10 bases matching TRBD2. The V gene's germline CDR1 is MNHNS and CDR2 SASEGT. CDR3 length equals 17 residues. V trimming: 2 bases; J trimming: 0 bases; junction bases outside the gene matches: 7.

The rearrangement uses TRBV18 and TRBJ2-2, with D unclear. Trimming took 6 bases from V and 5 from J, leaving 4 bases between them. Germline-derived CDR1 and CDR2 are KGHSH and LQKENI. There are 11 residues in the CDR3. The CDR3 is CASSLTGELFF. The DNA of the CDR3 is TGTGCCAGCTCCTTGACCGGGGAGCTGTTTTTT.

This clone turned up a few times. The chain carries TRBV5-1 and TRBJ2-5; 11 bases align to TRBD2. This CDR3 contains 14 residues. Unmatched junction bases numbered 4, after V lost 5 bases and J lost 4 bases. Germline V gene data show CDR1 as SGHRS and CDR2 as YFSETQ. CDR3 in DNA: TGCGCCAGCAGAGGACTAGCGGGTCGAGAGACCCAGTACTTC. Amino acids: CASRGLAGRETQYF.

For the CDR3, the DNA is TGTGCCAGTACCCGGGAAGGAGGCTCTAAGTTCTTC. Residues: CASTREGGSKFF. This chain links TRBV19 with TRBJ2-1; TRBD2 is a possible D gene (5 bases). The V gene lost 7 bases and the J gene lost 14 bases, with 18 bases spanning the gap. This CDR3 spans 12 amino acids. The germline V gene has CDR1 LNHDA and CDR2 SQIVND (reference sequence).

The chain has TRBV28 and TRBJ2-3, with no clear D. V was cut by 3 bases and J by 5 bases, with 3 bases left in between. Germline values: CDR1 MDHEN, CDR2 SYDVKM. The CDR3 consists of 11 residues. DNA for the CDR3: TGTGCCAGCAGTTTCGTAGATACGCAGTATTTT. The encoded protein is CASSFVDTQYF.

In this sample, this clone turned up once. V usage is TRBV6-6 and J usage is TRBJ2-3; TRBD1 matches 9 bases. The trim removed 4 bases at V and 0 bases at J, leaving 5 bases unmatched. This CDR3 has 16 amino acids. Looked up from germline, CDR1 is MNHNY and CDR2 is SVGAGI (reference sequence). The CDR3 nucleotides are TGTGCCAGCAGTTCCGGGACAGGGTTTAGCACAGATACGCAGTATTTT. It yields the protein CASSSGTGFSTDTQYF.

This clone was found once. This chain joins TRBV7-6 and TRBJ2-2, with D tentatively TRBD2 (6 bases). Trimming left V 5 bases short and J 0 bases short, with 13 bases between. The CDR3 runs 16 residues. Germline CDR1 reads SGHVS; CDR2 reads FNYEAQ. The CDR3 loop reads CASSLRAGSNTGELFF. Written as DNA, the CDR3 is TGTGCCAGCAGCCTTCGGGCGGGATCGAACACCGGGGAGCTGTTTTTT.

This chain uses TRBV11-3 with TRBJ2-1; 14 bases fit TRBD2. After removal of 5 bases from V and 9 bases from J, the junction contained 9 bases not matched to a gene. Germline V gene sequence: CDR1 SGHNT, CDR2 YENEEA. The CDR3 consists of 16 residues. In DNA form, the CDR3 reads TGTGCCAGCAGCCCAAGACTAGCGGGAGGGCCGGGTGAGCAGTTCTTC. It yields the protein CASSPRLAGGPGEQFF.

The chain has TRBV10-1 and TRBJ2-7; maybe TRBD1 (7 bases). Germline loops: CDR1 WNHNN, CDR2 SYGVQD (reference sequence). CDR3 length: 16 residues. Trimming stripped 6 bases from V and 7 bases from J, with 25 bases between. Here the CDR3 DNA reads TGCGCCAGCAGGGGGGGTATACGGACAGGACTCGTGGAGCAGTACTTC. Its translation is CASRGGIRTGLVEQYF.

The CDR3, as DNA: TGTGCCAGCAGCGTAGAGCCTACAGGTCGAGCGGGAGTAGCAGATACGCAGTATTTT. Translating gives CASSVEPTGRAGVADTQYF. The chain joins TRBV9 to TRBJ2-3; 8 nucleotides agree with TRBD2. Trimming removed 0 bases from V and 4 bases from J; junction bases left unmatched: 16. CDR3 length: 19 amino acids. Looked up from germline, CDR1 is SGDLS and CDR2 is YYNGEE.

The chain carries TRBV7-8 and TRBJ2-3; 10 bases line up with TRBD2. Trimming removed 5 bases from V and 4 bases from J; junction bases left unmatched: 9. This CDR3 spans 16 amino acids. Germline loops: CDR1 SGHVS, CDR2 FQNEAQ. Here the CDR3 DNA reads TGTGCCAGCAGCCTCGAATATAGCGGGAGGTCAGATACGCAGTATTTT. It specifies CASSLEYSGRSDTQYF.

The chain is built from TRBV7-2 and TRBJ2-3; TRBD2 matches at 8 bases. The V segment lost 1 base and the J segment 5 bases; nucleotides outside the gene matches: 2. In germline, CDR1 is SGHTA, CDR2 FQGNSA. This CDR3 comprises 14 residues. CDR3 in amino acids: CASSLGRGVDTQYF. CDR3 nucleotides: TGTGCCAGCAGCTTAGGGCGGGGGGTAGATACGCAGTATTTT. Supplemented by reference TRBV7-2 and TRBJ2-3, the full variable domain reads GAGVSQSPSNKVTEKGKDVELRCDPISGHTALYWYRQSLGQGLEFLIYFQGNSAPDKSGLPSDRFSAERTGGSVSTLTIQRTQQEDSAVYLCASSLGRGVDTQYFGPGTRLTVL.

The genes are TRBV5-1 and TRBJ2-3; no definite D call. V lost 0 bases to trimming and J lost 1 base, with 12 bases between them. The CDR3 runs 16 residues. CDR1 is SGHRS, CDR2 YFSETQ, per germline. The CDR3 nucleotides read TGCGCCAGCAGCTTGGTACGGCAGGTTGGCACAGATACGCAGTATTTT. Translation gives CASSLVRQVGTDTQYF. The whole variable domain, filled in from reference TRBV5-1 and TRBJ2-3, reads KAGVTQTPRYLIKTRGQQVTLSCSPISGHRSVSWYQQTPGQGLQFLFEYFSETQRNKGNFPGRFSGRQFSNSRSEMNVSTLELGDSALYLCASSLVRQVGTDTQYFGPGTRLTVL.

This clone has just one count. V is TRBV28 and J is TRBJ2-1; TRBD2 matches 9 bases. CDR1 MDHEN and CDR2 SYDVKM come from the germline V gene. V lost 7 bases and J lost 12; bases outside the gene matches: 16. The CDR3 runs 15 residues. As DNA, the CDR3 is TGTGCCAGCACCCCCGGGACTAGCCGGTTCTGGGGGCAGTTCTTC. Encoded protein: CASTPGTSRFWGQFF.

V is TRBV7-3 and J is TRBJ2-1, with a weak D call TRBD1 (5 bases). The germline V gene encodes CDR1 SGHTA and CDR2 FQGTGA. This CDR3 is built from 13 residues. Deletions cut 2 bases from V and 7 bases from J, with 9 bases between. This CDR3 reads CASSLQGGNEQFF. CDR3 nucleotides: TGTGCCAGCAGCTTACAGGGTGGAAATGAGCAGTTCTTC.

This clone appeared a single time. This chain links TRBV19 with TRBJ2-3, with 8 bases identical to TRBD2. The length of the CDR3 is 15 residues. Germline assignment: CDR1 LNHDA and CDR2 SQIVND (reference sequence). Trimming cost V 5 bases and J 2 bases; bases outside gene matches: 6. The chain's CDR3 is CASSYIAGSTDTQYF. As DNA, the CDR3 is TGTGCCAGTAGTTATATAGCGGGATCCACAGATACGCAGTATTTT.

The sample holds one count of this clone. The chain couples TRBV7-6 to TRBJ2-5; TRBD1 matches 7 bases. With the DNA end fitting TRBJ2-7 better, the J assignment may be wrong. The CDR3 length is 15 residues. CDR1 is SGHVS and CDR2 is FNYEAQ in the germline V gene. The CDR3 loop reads CASSLSTGEYYEQYF. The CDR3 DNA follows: TGTGCCAGCAGCTTATCAACAGGGGAATACTACGAGCAGTACTTC.

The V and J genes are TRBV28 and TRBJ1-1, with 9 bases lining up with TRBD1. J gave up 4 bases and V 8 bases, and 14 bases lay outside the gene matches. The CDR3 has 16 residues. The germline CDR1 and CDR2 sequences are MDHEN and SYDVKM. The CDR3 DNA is TGTGCCAGCCTCTCTGGACCGGGACAGGGTGGCACTGAAGCTTTCTTT. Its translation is CASLSGPGQGGTEAFF.

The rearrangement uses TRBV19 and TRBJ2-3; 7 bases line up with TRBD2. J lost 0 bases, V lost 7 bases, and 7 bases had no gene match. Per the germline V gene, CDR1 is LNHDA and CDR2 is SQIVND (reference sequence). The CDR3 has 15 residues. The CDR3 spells CASKSAGVSTDTQYF. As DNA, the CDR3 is TGTGCCAGTAAGTCGGCGGGAGTTAGCACAGATACGCAGTATTTT.

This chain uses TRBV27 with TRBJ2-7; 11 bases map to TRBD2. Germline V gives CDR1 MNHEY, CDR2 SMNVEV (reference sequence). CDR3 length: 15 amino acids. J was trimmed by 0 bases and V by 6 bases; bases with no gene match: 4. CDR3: CASRVAGGYSYEQYF. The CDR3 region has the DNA TGTGCCAGCAGGGTAGCGGGAGGGTACTCCTACGAGCAGTACTTC.

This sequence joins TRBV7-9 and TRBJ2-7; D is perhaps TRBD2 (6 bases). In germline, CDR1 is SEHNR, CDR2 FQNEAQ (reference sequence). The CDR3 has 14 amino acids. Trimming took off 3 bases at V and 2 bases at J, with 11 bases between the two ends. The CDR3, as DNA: TGTGCCAGCAGCTTTGGAGGGCCCCCCTACGAGCAGTACTTC. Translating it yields CASSFGGPPYEQYF.

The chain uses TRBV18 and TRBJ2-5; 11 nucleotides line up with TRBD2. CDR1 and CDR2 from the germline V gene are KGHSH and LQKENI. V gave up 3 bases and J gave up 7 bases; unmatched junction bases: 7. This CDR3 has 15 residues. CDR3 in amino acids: CASSPGGLAVGTQYF. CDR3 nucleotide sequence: TGTGCCAGCTCACCCGGGGGACTAGCGGTCGGGACCCAGTACTTC.